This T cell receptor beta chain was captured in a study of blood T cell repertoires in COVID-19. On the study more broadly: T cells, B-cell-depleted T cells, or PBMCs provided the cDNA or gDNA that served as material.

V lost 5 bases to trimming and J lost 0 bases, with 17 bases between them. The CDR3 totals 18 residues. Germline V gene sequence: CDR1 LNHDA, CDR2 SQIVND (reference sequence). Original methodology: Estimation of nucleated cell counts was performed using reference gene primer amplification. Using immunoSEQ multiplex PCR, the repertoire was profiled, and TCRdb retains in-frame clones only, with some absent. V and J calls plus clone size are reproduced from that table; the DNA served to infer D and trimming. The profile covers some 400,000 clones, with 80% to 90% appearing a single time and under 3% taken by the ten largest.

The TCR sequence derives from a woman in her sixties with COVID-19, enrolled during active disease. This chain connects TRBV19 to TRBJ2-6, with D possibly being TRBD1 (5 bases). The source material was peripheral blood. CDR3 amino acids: CASSSPGIRHSGANVLTF. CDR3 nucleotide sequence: TGTGCCAGTAGTTCGCCAGGGATACGGCACTCTGGGGCCAACGTCCTGACTTTC.